A selection of T cell receptor beta chains follows, all from one sample in a study of graft-versus-host responses after intestinal transplantation. The antigens for these receptors are not known. The assay was immunoSEQ multiplex PCR, and TCRdb's table has in-frame clones only and misses some. The sample yields tens of thousands of clones, nearly 95% seen once. Sequenced here: unstimulated CD8+ T cells sorted from spleen or lymph node cells, sampled before transplant. These receptors all stem from a human donor who was the organ donor for an intestinal transplant. The CDR3 runs from the conserved cysteine through the conserved F or W. Fields, in order: V gene, clone size, J gene, D gene, CDR3 DNA, CDR3 protein. D genes are given only for firm matches. The size field is filled for only some rows; it gives once, few, many or a size class.

V: TRBV10-2
size: .
J: TRBJ2-2
D: TRBD2
DNA: TGCGCCAGCCAGGACAGACTAGCGGGGACCGGGGAGCTGTTTTTT
CDR3: CASQDRLAGTGELFF

V: TRBV4-2
size: .
J: TRBJ2-2
D: .
DNA: TGTGCCAGCAGCCAAGGACCGGGCGCGAACACCGGGGAGCTGTTTTTT
CDR3: CASSQGPGANTGELFF

V: TRBV13
size: .
J: TRBJ1-4
D: .
DNA: TGTGCCAGCAGCTGGGGGGGATCGAATGAAAAACTGTTTTTT
CDR3: CASSWGGSNEKLFF

V: TRBV10-3
size: .
J: TRBJ2-7
D: .
DNA: TGTGCCATCAGAGGGTCGACCTACGAGCAGTACTTC
CDR3: CAIRGSTYEQYF

V: TRBV5-6
size: .
J: TRBJ2-1
D: TRBD1
DNA: TGTGCCAGCAGCTTGGCCGGGACAGGTCCCAATGAGCAGTTCTTC
CDR3: CASSLAGTGPNEQFF

V: TRBV7-9
size: .
J: TRBJ2-1
D: .
DNA: TGTGCCAGCCAATCTCCTACTACCTACAATGAGCAGTTCTTC
CDR3: CASQSPTTYNEQFF

V: TRBV6-1
size: .
J: TRBJ2-7
D: .
DNA: TGTGCCAGCAGTGAAGGAGGGTATAGGAACGAGCAGTACTTC
CDR3: CASSEGGYRNEQYF

V: TRBV6-5
size: once
J: TRBJ2-3
D: .
DNA: TGTGCCAGCAGTTATGGCGAAACAGATACGCAGTATTTT
CDR3: CASSYGETDTQYF

V: TRBV5-6
size: .
J: TRBJ1-2
D: TRBD1
DNA: TGTGCCAGCAGCTTGGGGGGGACAGGGGCTAACTATGGCTACACCTTC
CDR3: CASSLGGTGANYGYTF

V: TRBV5-4
size: .
J: TRBJ2-1
D: .
DNA: TGTGCCAGCAGTCTAGGATATGAGCAGTTCTTC
CDR3: CASSLGYEQFF

V: TRBV4-2
size: .
J: TRBJ2-7
D: .
DNA: TGTGCCAGCAGCCGGGAGGGGGCCTACGAGCAGTACTTC
CDR3: CASSREGAYEQYF

V: TRBV19
size: .
J: TRBJ2-1
D: TRBD2
DNA: TGTGCCAGTAGTATGGGACTAGCGGGCAGCTCCTACAATGAGCAGTTCTTC
CDR3: CASSMGLAGSSYNEQFF

V: TRBV5-1
size: once
J: TRBJ2-7
D: .
DNA: TGCGCCAGCAGCTTGGGCTTCATGGGGTCGGTCGACGAGCAGTACTTC
CDR3: CASSLGFMGSVDEQYF

V: TRBV4-1
size: once
J: TRBJ2-5
D: TRBD1
DNA: TGCGCCAGCAGCCACCGATTAGGACAGGGGGGAGGAGAGACCCAGTACTTC
CDR3: CASSHRLGQGGGETQYF

V: TRBV11-2
size: .
J: TRBJ1-1
D: .
DNA: TGTGCCAGCAGCTTAACCCTAGGAGTCACTGAAGCTTTCTTT
CDR3: CASSLTLGVTEAFF

V: TRBV4-1
size: .
J: TRBJ1-2
D: TRBD1
DNA: TGCGCCAGCAGCCAAGTGGACAGGGGGGACTATGGCTACACCTTC
CDR3: CASSQVDRGDYGYTF

V: TRBV4-1
size: .
J: TRBJ2-5
D: TRBD2
DNA: TGCGCCAGCAGCCATTTCGCTAGCGGGGGATGGGAGACCCAGTACTTC
CDR3: CASSHFASGGWETQYF

V: TRBV6-5
size: once
J: TRBJ1-1
D: .
DNA: TGTGCCAGCACATTGGAAATGAACACTGAAGCTTTCTTT
CDR3: CASTLEMNTEAFF

V: TRBV4-1
size: once
J: TRBJ1-1
D: TRBD1
DNA: TGCGCCAGCAGCCACTCAGGGGGCATGAACACTGAAGCTTTCTTT
CDR3: CASSHSGGMNTEAFF

V: TRBV19
size: few
J: TRBJ1-2
D: TRBD1
DNA: TGTGCCTCTGGGACAGATTCCTATGGCTACACCTTC
CDR3: CASGTDSYGYTF

V: TRBV5-6
size: once
J: TRBJ2-3
D: .
DNA: TGTGCCAGCAGCTTCGGGGGAGATACGCAGTATTTT
CDR3: CASSFGGDTQYF

V: TRBV7-2
size: .
J: TRBJ2-7
D: .
DNA: TGTGCCAGCAGCTTACCTGACCGCTACGAGCAGTACTTC
CDR3: CASSLPDRYEQYF

V: TRBV27
size: .
J: TRBJ2-3
D: .
DNA: TGTGCCAGCAGTGCGGATTTTTACACAGATACGCAGTATTTT
CDR3: CASSADFYTDTQYF

V: TRBV5-6
size: .
J: TRBJ1-2
D: .
DNA: TGTGCCAGCAGCTCATCTTTGCGTGGCTACACCTTC
CDR3: CASSSSLRGYTF

V: TRBV27
size: .
J: TRBJ2-7
D: .
DNA: TGTGCCAGCAGTTTATCTTGGGGCGCGGTCTCCTACGAGCAGTACTTC
CDR3: CASSLSWGAVSYEQYF